This T cell receptor (beta chain) was sequenced for a study of cytomegalovirus exposure and HLA in healthy donors. Whole-study results and caveats: It was reported that the classifier diagnosed cytomegalovirus status with high specificity and sensitivity in both the original and validation cohorts. In vitro checks showed that three CMV-associated chains really do target CMV antigens. V- and J-gene trimming in TCR beta was tied to a missense DCLRE1C variant by an analysis performed later.

The PCR contained 60 Vbeta and 13 Jbeta primers. Profiled with immunoSEQ multiplex PCR; TCRdb holds only in-frame clones, not every one. Among 150,000 to 200,000 clones listed, roughly 80% were seen once. Germline CDR1 reads SGHVS; CDR2 reads FQNEAQ. V lost 5 bases and J lost 2, with 18 bases in between. The CDR3 is made up of 17 amino acids. Turning to this clone: The antigen remains unidentified.

The sequenced material came from PBMCs. This sequence originates from a woman younger than 30 in good health and CMV-seronegative. The rearrangement links TRBV7-8 to TRBJ2-2, with a tentative D call TRBD1 (6 bases). This CDR3 is CASSLLVGTRNTGELFF. The CDR3 nucleotides read TGTGCCAGCAGCCTCTTAGTTGGGACAAGAAACACCGGGGAGCTGTTTTTT.